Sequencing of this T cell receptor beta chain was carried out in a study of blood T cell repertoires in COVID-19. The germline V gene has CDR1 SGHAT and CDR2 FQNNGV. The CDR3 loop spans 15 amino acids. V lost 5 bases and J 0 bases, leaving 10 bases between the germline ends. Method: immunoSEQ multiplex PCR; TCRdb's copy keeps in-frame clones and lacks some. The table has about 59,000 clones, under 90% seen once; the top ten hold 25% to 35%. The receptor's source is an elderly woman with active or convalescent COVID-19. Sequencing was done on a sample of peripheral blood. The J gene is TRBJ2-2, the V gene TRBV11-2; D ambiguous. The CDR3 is CASSSAPTNTGELFF. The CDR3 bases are TGTGCCAGCAGCAGCGCTCCTACGAACACCGGGGAGCTGTTTTTT.